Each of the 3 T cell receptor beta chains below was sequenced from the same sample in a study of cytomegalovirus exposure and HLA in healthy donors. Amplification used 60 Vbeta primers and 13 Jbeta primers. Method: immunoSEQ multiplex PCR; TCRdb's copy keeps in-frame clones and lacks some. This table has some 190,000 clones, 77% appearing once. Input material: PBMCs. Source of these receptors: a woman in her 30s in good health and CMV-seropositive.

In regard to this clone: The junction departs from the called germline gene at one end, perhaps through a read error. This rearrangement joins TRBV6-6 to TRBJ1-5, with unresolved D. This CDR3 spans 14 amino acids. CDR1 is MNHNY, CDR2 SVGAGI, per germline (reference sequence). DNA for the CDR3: TGTGCCAGCAGTTACTCGAGTAGCCATCAGCCCCAGCATTTT. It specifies CASSYSSSHQPQHF.

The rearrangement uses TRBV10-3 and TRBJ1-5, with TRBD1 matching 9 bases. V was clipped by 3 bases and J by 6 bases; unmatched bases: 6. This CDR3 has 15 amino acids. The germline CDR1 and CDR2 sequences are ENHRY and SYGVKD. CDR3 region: CAISERDRALQPQHF. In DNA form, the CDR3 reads TGTGCCATCAGTGAACGGGACAGGGCTCTTCAGCCCCAGCATTTT.

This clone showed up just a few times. The CDR3 here is CASSVARDFRSPLHF. CDR3 in DNA: TGTGCCAGCAGCGTAGCTCGGGACTTCAGGTCACCCCTCCACTTT. The V call is TRBV9, the J call TRBJ1-6, with a possible D match to TRBD1 (5 bases). The germline V and J ends were trimmed by 0 bases and 10 bases, with 14 bases remaining between them. This CDR3 is built from 15 residues. Germline CDR1 is SGDLS and CDR2 is YYNGEE.